The next 2 T cell receptor beta chains were all read from a single sample in a study of CD8 T cells in ankylosing spondylitis. MiXCR, applied by TCRdb to the 5' RACE reads, yields one record per CDR3 protein. The top ten clones hold about 6.8% of a sample with roughly 250,000 distinct CDR3 sequences, 8% to 9.5% of them seen once. Sequenced input: blood, either unsorted or a sorted T cell fraction (not recorded which). Receptors originate from a male donor with ankylosing spondylitis or in good health (not recorded which).

Many counts were recorded for this clonotype. This chain uses TRBV10-3 with TRBJ2-5; TRBD1 matches 10 bases. V dropped 6 bases and J dropped 2; count of bases not matched to a gene: 6. The germline CDR1 and CDR2 sequences are ENHRY and SYGVKD. The CDR3 spans 15 residues. In nucleotides, the CDR3 is TGTGCCATCAGCGAGGGACAGGGGTTACAAGAGACCCAGTACTTC. Translation: CAISEGQGLQETQYF.

The chain employs TRBV7-2 and TRBJ2-6; D is unclear. V was clipped by 4 bases and J by 1 base, with 8 bases between them. The CDR3 spans 15 residues. CDR1 is SGHTA and CDR2 is FQGNSA in the germline V gene. CDR3 nucleotide sequence: TGTGCCAGCAGCTCAGACCGATCTGGGGCCAACGTCCTGACTTTC. Protein product: CASSSDRSGANVLTF. Full variable domain (rest looked up from reference TRBV7-2 and TRBJ2-6): GAGVSQSPSNKVTEKGKDVELRCDPISGHTALYWYRQSLGQGLEFLIYFQGNSAPDKSGLPSDRFSAERTGGSVSTLTIQRTQQEDSAVYLCASSSDRSGANVLTFGAGSRLTVL.